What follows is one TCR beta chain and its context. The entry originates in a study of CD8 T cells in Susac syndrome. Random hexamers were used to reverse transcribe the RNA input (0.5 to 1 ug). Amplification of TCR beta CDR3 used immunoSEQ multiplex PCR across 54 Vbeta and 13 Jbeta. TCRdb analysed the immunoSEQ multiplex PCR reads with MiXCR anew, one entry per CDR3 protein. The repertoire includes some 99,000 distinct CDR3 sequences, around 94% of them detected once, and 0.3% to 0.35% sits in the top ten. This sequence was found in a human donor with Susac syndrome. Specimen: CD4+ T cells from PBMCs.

The chain's CDR3 is CSVGVNWGTEAFF. The CDR3 nucleotides are TGCAGCGTTGGGGTCAATTGGGGCACTGAAGCTTTCTTT. The chain combines TRBV29-1 with TRBJ1-1, with D unresolved. Germline CDR1 SQVTM, CDR2 ANQGSEA. V shed 4 bases and J shed 4 bases, with 13 bases lying between them. The CDR3 length is 13 residues.